This TCR beta chain was sequenced in a study of blood T cell repertoires in COVID-19. This table comes from immunoSEQ multiplex PCR, and its TCRdb copy is limited to in-frame clones, with some not included. The table has about 350,000 clones, around nine tenths seen once; the top ten hold approximately 1%. Trimming cost V 5 bases and J 8 bases, with 15 bases left between them. The CDR3 sequence is 13 residues long. The sequence derives from a woman in her 30s who had been exposed to COVID-19. Sequenced input: PBMCs or T cells enriched from blood (not recorded which). The chain recombines TRBV12-3 or TRBV12-4 with TRBJ1-2; D perhaps matches TRBD1 (6 bases). CDR3 residues: CASSLQGGRGYTF. In DNA, the CDR3 is TGTGCCAGCAGTCTACAGGGTGGTCGGGGCTACACCTTC.